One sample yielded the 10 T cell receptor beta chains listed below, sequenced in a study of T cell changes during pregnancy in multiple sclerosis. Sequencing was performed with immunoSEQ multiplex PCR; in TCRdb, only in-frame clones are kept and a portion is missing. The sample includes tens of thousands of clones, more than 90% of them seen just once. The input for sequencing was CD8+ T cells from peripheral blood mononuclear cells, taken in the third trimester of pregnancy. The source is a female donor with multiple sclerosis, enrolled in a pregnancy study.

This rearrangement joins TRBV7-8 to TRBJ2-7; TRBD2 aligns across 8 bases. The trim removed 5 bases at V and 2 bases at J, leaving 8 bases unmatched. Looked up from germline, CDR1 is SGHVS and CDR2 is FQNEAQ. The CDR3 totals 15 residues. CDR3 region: CASSPIAGPAYEQYF. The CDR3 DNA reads TGTGCCAGCAGCCCCATAGCGGGACCAGCCTACGAGCAGTACTTC.

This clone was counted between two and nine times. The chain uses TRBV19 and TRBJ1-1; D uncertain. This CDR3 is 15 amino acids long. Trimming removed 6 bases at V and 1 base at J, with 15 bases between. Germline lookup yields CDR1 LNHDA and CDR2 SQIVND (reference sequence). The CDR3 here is CASSIKRGRNTEAFF. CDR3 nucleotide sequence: TGTGCCAGTAGCATCAAACGGGGAAGGAACACTGAAGCTTTCTTT.

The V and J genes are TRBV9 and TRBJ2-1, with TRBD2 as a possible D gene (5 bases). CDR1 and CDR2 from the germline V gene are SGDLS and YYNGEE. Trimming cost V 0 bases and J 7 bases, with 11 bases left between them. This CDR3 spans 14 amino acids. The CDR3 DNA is TGTGCCAGCAGCGTAGGAGGGAACGGGAATGAGCAGTTCTTC. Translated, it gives CASSVGGNGNEQFF.

In nucleotides, the CDR3 is TGTGCTAGTGGTTCACCATCATTCGGGACTCCCGGCGGCTACGAGCAGTACTTC. Translation gives CASGSPSFGTPGGYEQYF. The chain couples TRBV12-5 to TRBJ2-7, with D maybe TRBD2 (6 bases). V shed 4 bases and J shed 3 bases, with 25 bases lying between them. CDR3 length equals 18 residues. Germline loops: CDR1 LGHNT, CDR2 FRNRAP.

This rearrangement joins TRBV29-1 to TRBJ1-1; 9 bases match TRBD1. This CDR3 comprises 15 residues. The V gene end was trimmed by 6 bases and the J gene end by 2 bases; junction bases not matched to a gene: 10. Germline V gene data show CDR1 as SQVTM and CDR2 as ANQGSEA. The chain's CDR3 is CSVVRTGGPNTEAFF. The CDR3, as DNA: TGCAGCGTCGTTCGCACAGGGGGCCCTAACACTGAAGCTTTCTTT.

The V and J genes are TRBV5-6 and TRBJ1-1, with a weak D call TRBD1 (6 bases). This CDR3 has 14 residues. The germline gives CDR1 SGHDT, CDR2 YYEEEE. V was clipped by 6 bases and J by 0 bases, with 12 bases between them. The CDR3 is CASTLTGMNTEAFF. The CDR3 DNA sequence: TGTGCCAGCACCCTGACAGGAATGAACACTGAAGCTTTCTTT.

DNA of the CDR3: TGTGCCAGCAGCCATGGGCGGGAGGGCCCAATGAGAACAGATACGCAGTATTTT. This sequence encodes CASSHGREGPMRTDTQYF. V and J are TRBV14 and TRBJ2-3, with 9 bases identical to TRBD2. Germline CDR1 reads SGHDN; CDR2 reads FVKESK. Unmatched junction bases numbered 13, after V lost 3 bases and J lost 3 bases. The CDR3 contains 18 residues. Full variable domain (rest looked up from reference TRBV14 and TRBJ2-3): EAGVTQFPSHSVIEKGQTVTLRCDPISGHDNLYWYRRVMGKEIKFLLHFVKESKQDESGMPNNRFLAERTGGTYSTLKVQPAELEDSGVYFCASSHGREGPMRTDTQYFGPGTRLTVL.

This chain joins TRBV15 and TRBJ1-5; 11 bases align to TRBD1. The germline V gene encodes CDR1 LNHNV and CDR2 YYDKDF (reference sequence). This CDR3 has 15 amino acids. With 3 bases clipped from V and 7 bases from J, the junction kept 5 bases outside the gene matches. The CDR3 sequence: CATSSAGTGGQPQHF. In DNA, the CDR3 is TGTGCCACCAGCAGCGCCGGGACAGGGGGACAGCCCCAGCATTTT.

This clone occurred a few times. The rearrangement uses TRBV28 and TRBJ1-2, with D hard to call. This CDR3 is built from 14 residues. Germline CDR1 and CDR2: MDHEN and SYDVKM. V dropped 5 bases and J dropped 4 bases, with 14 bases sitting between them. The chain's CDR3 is CASSPQIDGYGYTF. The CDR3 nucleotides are TGTGCCAGCAGTCCCCAGATCGATGGCTATGGCTACACCTTC.

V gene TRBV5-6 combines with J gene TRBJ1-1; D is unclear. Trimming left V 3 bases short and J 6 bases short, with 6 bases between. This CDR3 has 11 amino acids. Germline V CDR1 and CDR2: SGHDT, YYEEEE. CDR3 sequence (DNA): TGTGCCAGCAGCTGGGCCGCTGAAGCTTTCTTT. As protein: CASSWAAEAFF.